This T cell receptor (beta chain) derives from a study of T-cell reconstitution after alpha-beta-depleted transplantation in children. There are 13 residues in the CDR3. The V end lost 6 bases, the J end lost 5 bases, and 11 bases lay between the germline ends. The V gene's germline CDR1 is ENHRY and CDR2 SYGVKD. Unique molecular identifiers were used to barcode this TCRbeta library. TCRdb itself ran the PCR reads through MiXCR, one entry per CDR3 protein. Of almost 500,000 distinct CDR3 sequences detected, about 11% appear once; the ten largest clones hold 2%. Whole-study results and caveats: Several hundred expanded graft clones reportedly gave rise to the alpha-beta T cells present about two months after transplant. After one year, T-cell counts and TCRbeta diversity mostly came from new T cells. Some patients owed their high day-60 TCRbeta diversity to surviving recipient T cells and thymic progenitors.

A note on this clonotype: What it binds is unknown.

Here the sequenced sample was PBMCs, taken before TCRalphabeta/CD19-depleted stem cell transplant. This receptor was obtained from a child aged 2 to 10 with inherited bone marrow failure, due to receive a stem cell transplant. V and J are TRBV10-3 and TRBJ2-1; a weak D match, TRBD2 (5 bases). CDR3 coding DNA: TGTGCCATCAGAGCGGCCCCCGACAATGAGCAGTTCTTC. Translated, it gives CAIRAAPDNEQFF.